This is a list of T cell receptor beta chains from one sample in a study of shared clonotypes between healthy human individuals. Repertoires were generated with immunoSEQ multiplex PCR, while TCRdb's copy carries only in-frame clones and drops some. The sample contains some 2,400,000 clones, roughly 95% of which appear only once. Input material: naive CD4+ T cells sorted from blood. The receptors derive from a man younger than 35 in good health. Each CDR3 is given with its conserved first and last residue. A D gene is named only where the DNA matches it firmly. Clone size appears in some rows only: once, few, many, or a class for an expanded clone.

J gene: TRBJ1-5
clone size: few
D gene: NA
V gene: TRBV28
CDR3 DNA: TGTGCCAGCAGTCAAGGGGGGTCGGGGCAGCCCCAGCATTTT
CDR3 protein: CASSQGGSGQPQHF

J gene: TRBJ1-2
clone size: NA
D gene: TRBD1
V gene: TRBV30
CDR3 DNA: TGTGCCTGGAGGGGGACAGGGGGTAGGGTTGGGAACTATGGCTACACCTTC
CDR3 protein: CAWRGTGGRVGNYGYTF

J gene: TRBJ1-1
clone size: NA
D gene: NA
V gene: TRBV20-1
CDR3 DNA: TGCAGTGCTTCGGACGGGGATGAAGCTTTCTTT
CDR3 protein: CSASDGDEAFF

J gene: TRBJ2-7
clone size: NA
D gene: NA
V gene: TRBV9
CDR3 DNA: TGTGCCAGCAGCGTAGAAGGGGGGCTTACTTACGAGCAGTACTTC
CDR3 protein: CASSVEGGLTYEQYF

J gene: TRBJ1-1
clone size: NA
D gene: NA
V gene: TRBV6-1
CDR3 DNA: TGTGCCAGCAGTGGACTACCTCGGAACACTGAAGCTTTCTTT
CDR3 protein: CASSGLPRNTEAFF

J gene: TRBJ2-3
clone size: NA
D gene: NA
V gene: TRBV29-1
CDR3 DNA: TGCAGCGTTGGGCAGCCTCCCACAGATACGCAGTATTTT
CDR3 protein: CSVGQPPTDTQYF

J gene: TRBJ1-3
clone size: NA
D gene: NA
V gene: TRBV7-8
CDR3 DNA: TGTGCCAGCAGCACTGGGGACACCCACTCTGGAAACACCATATATTTT
CDR3 protein: CASSTGDTHSGNTIYF

J gene: TRBJ2-7
clone size: NA
D gene: NA
V gene: TRBV10-3
CDR3 DNA: TGTGCCATCAGTGAGTCCGCTCAGGGGGGGGACGAGCAGTACTTC
CDR3 protein: CAISESAQGGDEQYF

J gene: TRBJ1-1
clone size: NA
D gene: NA
V gene: TRBV7-3
CDR3 DNA: TGTGCCAGCAGCTTACAGGGTACGAACACTGAAGCTTTCTTT
CDR3 protein: CASSLQGTNTEAFF

J gene: TRBJ2-7
clone size: NA
D gene: NA
V gene: TRBV18
CDR3 DNA: TGTGCCAGCTCACAGGGCCACGAGCAGTACTTC
CDR3 protein: CASSQGHEQYF

J gene: TRBJ1-1
clone size: NA
D gene: NA
V gene: TRBV10-1
CDR3 DNA: TGCGCCAGCAGCTCGGGTGGGTCAGTCACTGAAGCTTTCTTT
CDR3 protein: CASSSGGSVTEAFF

J gene: TRBJ1-6
clone size: few
D gene: NA
V gene: TRBV19
CDR3 DNA: TGTGCCAGTAGTATGGGTACCGAAACTAATTCACCCCTCCACTTT
CDR3 protein: CASSMGTETNSPLHF

J gene: TRBJ2-7
clone size: once
D gene: TRBD1
V gene: TRBV5-6
CDR3 DNA: TGTGCCAGCAGCTGGACAGGATTGGGCGAGCAGTACTTC
CDR3 protein: CASSWTGLGEQYF

J gene: TRBJ1-3
clone size: NA
D gene: NA
V gene: TRBV5-4
CDR3 DNA: TGTGCCAGCAGCTTGGGGGGCCAGCCGACTGGAAACACCATATATTTT
CDR3 protein: CASSLGGQPTGNTIYF

J gene: TRBJ2-5
clone size: NA
D gene: TRBD1
V gene: TRBV28
CDR3 DNA: TGTGCCAGCAGTTTAGGACAGGGCCCTAGGGAGACCCAGTACTTC
CDR3 protein: CASSLGQGPRETQYF

J gene: TRBJ2-7
clone size: once
D gene: NA
V gene: TRBV28
CDR3 DNA: TGTGCCAGCAGTTTATCGGCAGGGGGGCTCTACGAGCAGTACTTC
CDR3 protein: CASSLSAGGLYEQYF

J gene: TRBJ2-3
clone size: NA
D gene: NA
V gene: TRBV30
CDR3 DNA: TGTGCCTGGAAAAGGGCTGGGTTCGGAGATTTT
CDR3 protein: CAWKRAGFGDF

J gene: TRBJ2-7
clone size: NA
D gene: NA
V gene: TRBV9
CDR3 DNA: TGTGCCAGCAGCGTGAAGGGAGAACCCTACGAGCAGTACTTC
CDR3 protein: CASSVKGEPYEQYF

J gene: TRBJ2-2
clone size: NA
D gene: TRBD2
V gene: TRBV19
CDR3 DNA: TGTGCCAGTAGCCCCCTACAAAGCGGGGGGGTGAACACCGGGGAGCTGTTTTTT
CDR3 protein: CASSPLQSGGVNTGELFF

J gene: TRBJ2-3
clone size: NA
D gene: NA
V gene: TRBV27
CDR3 DNA: TGTGCCAGCAGTTTATTTTTCGGGACAGATACGCAGTATTTT
CDR3 protein: CASSLFFGTDTQYF

J gene: TRBJ1-2
clone size: NA
D gene: TRBD1
V gene: TRBV7-9
CDR3 DNA: TGTGCCAGCAGCCGCGGCAAGACAGGGGGTTATGGCTACACCTTC
CDR3 protein: CASSRGKTGGYGYTF

J gene: TRBJ2-1
clone size: NA
D gene: NA
V gene: TRBV5-1
CDR3 DNA: TGCGCCAGCAGCTTCATGTCACTGCTCCTGGGCCTAAACAATGAGCAGTTCTTC
CDR3 protein: CASSFMSLLLGLNNEQFF

J gene: TRBJ2-3
clone size: NA
D gene: NA
V gene: TRBV5-1
CDR3 DNA: TGCGCCAGCAGCCGGGACCTTCCCACAGATACGCAGTATTTT
CDR3 protein: CASSRDLPTDTQYF

J gene: TRBJ1-2
clone size: once
D gene: TRBD1
V gene: TRBV6-1
CDR3 DNA: TGTGCCAGCAGTCACGGACAGGGCTATGGCTACACCTTC
CDR3 protein: CASSHGQGYGYTF

J gene: TRBJ2-2
clone size: NA
D gene: NA
V gene: TRBV28
CDR3 DNA: TGTGCCAGCGAATTATTACCGGGAACCGGGGAGCTGTTTTTT
CDR3 protein: CASELLPGTGELFF

J gene: TRBJ2-3
clone size: NA
D gene: NA
V gene: TRBV4-3
CDR3 DNA: TGCGCCAGCAGCCAAGATCCGGGCAGGGCGGGTACAGATACGCAGTATTTT
CDR3 protein: CASSQDPGRAGTDTQYF

J gene: TRBJ2-3
clone size: once
D gene: NA
V gene: TRBV5-1
CDR3 DNA: TGCGCCAGCAGCTTGGGAGACCAGAATACGCAGTATTTT
CDR3 protein: CASSLGDQNTQYF

J gene: TRBJ1-2
clone size: NA
D gene: TRBD1
V gene: TRBV18
CDR3 DNA: TGTGCCAGCTCACCGCAGGGGGCGAACTATGGCTACACCTTC
CDR3 protein: CASSPQGANYGYTF

J gene: TRBJ2-5
clone size: NA
D gene: TRBD2
V gene: TRBV4-1
CDR3 DNA: TGCGCCAGCAGGAACCCCCGGGAGGGAACGAAGACCCAGTACTTC
CDR3 protein: CASRNPREGTKTQYF

J gene: TRBJ1-1
clone size: NA
D gene: TRBD1
V gene: TRBV2
CDR3 DNA: TGTGCCAGCAGTGGGGCGGACAGGATCATGAACACTGAAGCTTTCTTT
CDR3 protein: CASSGADRIMNTEAFF

J gene: TRBJ1-2
clone size: NA
D gene: NA
V gene: TRBV7-9
CDR3 DNA: TGTGCCAGCAGCCGCGAGGTTCTAGGGTATGGCTACACCTTC
CDR3 protein: CASSREVLGYGYTF

J gene: TRBJ2-5
clone size: NA
D gene: TRBD2
V gene: TRBV2
CDR3 DNA: TGTGCCAGCACGAAGCGGGGGCAAGAGACCCAGTACTTC
CDR3 protein: CASTKRGQETQYF

J gene: TRBJ2-7
clone size: NA
D gene: TRBD2
V gene: TRBV19
CDR3 DNA: TGTGCCAGTAGTCGGACTAGCGGCACCTACGAGCAGTACTTC
CDR3 protein: CASSRTSGTYEQYF

J gene: TRBJ1-1
clone size: NA
D gene: NA
V gene: TRBV7-9
CDR3 DNA: TGTGCCAGCAGCTTAGGATTGGTGAACACTGAAGCTTTCTTT
CDR3 protein: CASSLGLVNTEAFF

J gene: TRBJ1-5
clone size: NA
D gene: NA
V gene: TRBV27
CDR3 DNA: TGTGCCAGCATTTCCCCTCCGGGTCGCGGCCTCAGCAATCAGCCCCAGCATTTT
CDR3 protein: CASISPPGRGLSNQPQHF

J gene: TRBJ1-5
clone size: NA
D gene: NA
V gene: TRBV30
CDR3 DNA: TGTGCCTGGAGTGTAGGCAGGGCCAGCAATCAGCCCCAGCATTTT
CDR3 protein: CAWSVGRASNQPQHF

J gene: TRBJ1-4
clone size: NA
D gene: NA
V gene: TRBV4-3
CDR3 DNA: TGCGCCAGCAGCCGGACCCGGGGGGGGACTAATGAAAAACTGTTTTTT
CDR3 protein: CASSRTRGGTNEKLFF

J gene: TRBJ2-1
clone size: NA
D gene: TRBD2
V gene: TRBV30
CDR3 DNA: TGTGCCTGGTCTAGCGGGAGTTCCCTCTTCTTC
CDR3 protein: CAWSSGSSLFF

J gene: TRBJ2-2
clone size: NA
D gene: TRBD1
V gene: TRBV2
CDR3 DNA: TGTGCCAGCAGTGGGGGCAGGGGGCACACCGGGGAGCTGTTTTTT
CDR3 protein: CASSGGRGHTGELFF

J gene: TRBJ2-5
clone size: NA
D gene: NA
V gene: TRBV18
CDR3 DNA: TGTGCCAGCTCCCTGGGCGAACAGCAAACCCAGTACTTC
CDR3 protein: CASSLGEQQTQYF

J gene: TRBJ2-2
clone size: NA
D gene: NA
V gene: TRBV18
CDR3 DNA: TGTGCCAGCTCACCATGGGACACGTCGAACACCGGGGAGCTGTTTTTT
CDR3 protein: CASSPWDTSNTGELFF

J gene: TRBJ2-5
clone size: NA
D gene: NA
V gene: TRBV11-2
CDR3 DNA: TGTGCCAGCAGCTTAAGCAGTCGGCAGGCCTCCCAAGAGACCCAGTACTTC
CDR3 protein: CASSLSSRQASQETQYF

J gene: TRBJ2-7
clone size: NA
D gene: TRBD1
V gene: TRBV27
CDR3 DNA: TGTGCCAGCCTACGACAGGGGAGCTACGAGCAGTACTTC
CDR3 protein: CASLRQGSYEQYF